What follows are 4 T cell receptor beta chains derived from one specimen sequenced in a study of blood T cell repertoires in COVID-19. TCRdb's copy holds only in-frame clones and misses some; the assay was immunoSEQ multiplex PCR. The repertoire consists of approximately 220,000 clones, with roughly 91% occurring once and the leading ten covering about 4%. The sequencing input was PBMCs or T cells enriched from blood (not recorded which). The source is a woman in her 30s with acute COVID-19.

The gene calls are TRBV9 and TRBJ1-1; no clear D. Germline V lookup: CDR1 SGDLS, CDR2 YYNGEE. The CDR3 covers 14 residues. V lost 0 bases and J 1 base, leaving 7 bases between the germline ends. The DNA for the CDR3 is TGTGCCAGCAGCGTAGTGGGAGAGAACACTGAAGCTTTCTTT. Residues: CASSVVGENTEAFF.

The chain combines TRBV3-1 (or the pseudogene TRBV3-2) with TRBJ1-3; D ambiguous. The length of the CDR3 is 14 residues. The germline CDR1 and CDR2 sequences are LGHDT and YNNKEL (reference sequence). The V and J ends lost 7 bases and 0 bases respectively, with 10 bases between them. CDR3 sequence (DNA): TGTGCCAGCACCGCAAAGAGCTCTGGAAACACCATATATTTT. It yields the protein CASTAKSSGNTIYF.

The rearrangement uses TRBV4-3 and TRBJ1-1; 7 positions match TRBD1. Germline loops: CDR1 LGHNA, CDR2 YSLEER. V was clipped by 6 bases and J by 5 bases; unmatched bases: 3. The CDR3 spans 12 residues. CDR3 amino acids: CASRTGDTEAFF. CDR3 bases: TGCGCCAGCAGAACAGGGGATACTGAAGCTTTCTTT.

The V call is TRBV28, the J call TRBJ2-1, with a possible D match to TRBD2 (5 bases). Trimming took off 3 bases at V and 10 bases at J, with 13 bases between the two ends. Germline V gives CDR1 MDHEN, CDR2 SYDVKM. The CDR3 is 13 residues long. DNA of the CDR3: TGTGCCAGCAGTTTGGTTGCGGGCCGGGAGCAGTTCTTC. Its protein is CASSLVAGREQFF.